This TCR beta chain was recovered during a study of T cells after yellow fever vaccination. TCRdb processed the 5' RACE reads anew with MiXCR; each CDR3 protein has one entry. The sample gives about 50,000 distinct CDR3 sequences, around 5.4% of which show up once; roughly 31% is in the top ten. Germline CDR1 SNHLY, CDR2 FYNNEI. Trimming at V came to 6 bases and at J to 5 bases, leaving 8 bases not matched to a gene. CDR3 length: 14 residues. J is TRBJ1-2 and V is TRBV2; 8 positions match TRBD1. The sequencing here drew on PBMCs, either bulk or a sorted T-cell subset (CD4+, CD8+, memory, or dextramer-sorted; not recorded which), taken on the day of the yellow fever booster vaccination. This receptor was obtained from a man younger than 30 who received the YFV17D yellow fever vaccine. CDR3 DNA sequence: TGTGCCAGCAGGCACAGGGGGAGTCTTTATGGCTACACCTTC. It translates to CASRHRGSLYGYTF.